These 17 T cell receptor beta chains share one sample of origin, sequenced in a study of blood T cells in healthy people across ages. Together with a sample-barcoded 5' primer, a J-beta primer mix was included in a second PCR lasting about 6 to 12 cycles. TCRdb re-derived calls from the 5' RACE reads in MiXCR, one entry per CDR3 protein. This table holds 1.5 million to 2 million distinct CDR3 sequences, approximately 30% found once. Input material: blood. The source is a woman aged 25 to 39 in good health.

V gene TRBV25-1 combines with J gene TRBJ2-2, with TRBD1 matching over 8 bases. V lost 4 bases, J lost 5 bases, and 3 bases stayed unmatched. CDR3 length: 14 residues. CDR1 and CDR2 (germline): MGHDK, SYGVNS. The CDR3 here is CASSGQGWTGELFF. In DNA form, the CDR3 reads TGTGCCAGCAGTGGACAGGGGTGGACCGGGGAGCTGTTTTTT.

The genes are TRBV27 and TRBJ2-1; 7 positions agree with TRBD2. Per germline, CDR1 MNHEY and CDR2 SMNVEV (reference sequence). V lost 5 bases to trimming and J lost 4 bases; unmatched junction nucleotides: 5. The CDR3 extends over 14 amino acids. This CDR3 is CASSERGLYNEQFF. For the CDR3, the DNA is TGTGCCAGCAGTGAGCGGGGCTTGTACAATGAGCAGTTCTTC.

V usage is TRBV7-3 and J usage is TRBJ2-3; D may be TRBD1 (5 bases). CDR1 is SGHTA and CDR2 is FQGTGA in the germline V gene. The CDR3 extends over 11 amino acids. Trimming took off 8 bases at V and 9 bases at J, with 12 bases between the two ends. The CDR3 nucleotides read TGTGCCAGCTCCCACGGACAAACGCAGTATTTT. Translating it yields CASSHGQTQYF.

This rearrangement joins TRBV14 to TRBJ2-7; 10 bases match TRBD1. Germline CDR1 reads SGHDN; CDR2 reads FVKESK. V was pared by 6 bases and J by 1 base, with 6 bases of the junction left unmatched. The CDR3 covers 15 residues. The CDR3 protein is CASRRGTGVSYEQYF. The CDR3, as DNA: TGTGCCAGCAGAAGGGGGACAGGGGTATCCTACGAGCAGTACTTC.

V usage is TRBV20-1 and J usage is TRBJ2-2; possibly TRBD1 or TRBD2 for D (5 bases each). In germline, CDR1 is DFQATT, CDR2 SNEGSKA (reference sequence). The CDR3 consists of 15 residues. Deletions cut 4 bases from V and 2 bases from J, with 14 bases between. The CDR3 nucleotides are TGCAGTGCTACCGGGACGTCACCCAACACCGGGGAGCTGTTTTTT. Protein product: CSATGTSPNTGELFF.

This chain connects TRBV20-1 to TRBJ1-5, with a weak D call TRBD1 (5 bases). V gave up 6 bases and J gave up 2 bases, with 11 bases separating them. This CDR3 spans 13 amino acids. Germline V gene sequence: CDR1 DFQATT, CDR2 SNEGSKA (reference sequence). The CDR3 bases are TGCAGTGCCAGCCGCAGGGGCAATCAGCCCCAGCATTTT. Protein sequence: CSASRRGNQPQHF.

This clonotype was counted between two and nine times. This rearrangement joins TRBV25-1 to TRBJ2-7; the match to TRBD1 covers 9 bases. CDR1 is MGHDK and CDR2 is SYGVNS in the germline V gene. The length of the CDR3 is 14 residues. V gave up 7 bases and J gave up 4 bases; unmatched junction bases: 8. The CDR3 here is CASIATGGDYEQYF. CDR3 nucleotide sequence: TGTGCCAGCATAGCGACAGGGGGGGATTACGAGCAGTACTTC.

The chain recombines TRBV20-1 with TRBJ2-7, with 8 bases fitting TRBD1. Germline lookup yields CDR1 DFQATT and CDR2 SNEGSKA (reference sequence). The V segment lost 1 base and the J segment 5 bases; nucleotides outside the gene matches: 10. This CDR3 spans 15 amino acids. CDR3 sequence reads: CSARAGTGGFNEQYF. The CDR3 DNA is TGCAGTGCTAGAGCTGGGACAGGTGGTTTCAACGAGCAGTACTTC.

There are a few counts of this clonotype. The chain uses TRBV6-1 and TRBJ2-7; 7 bases line up with TRBD2. The CDR3 loop spans 15 amino acids. The V gene's germline CDR1 is MNHNS and CDR2 SASEGT. The V and J ends lost 7 bases and 2 bases, in that order; junction bases with no gene match: 11. The CDR3 region has the DNA TGTGCCAGCAAAAATATAGCGGGTTTTGCCTACGAGCAGTACTTC. Its protein is CASKNIAGFAYEQYF.

V usage is TRBV5-6 and J usage is TRBJ1-5; D possibly corresponds to TRBD1 (6 bases). Per the germline V gene, CDR1 is SGHDT and CDR2 is YYEEEE. Trimming pared 0 bases from V and 7 bases from J, leaving 11 bases between. The CDR3 consists of 14 residues. CDR3 sequence reads: CASSLVGGQQPQHF. Written as DNA, the CDR3 is TGTGCCAGCAGCTTGGTAGGGGGGCAACAGCCCCAGCATTTT.

This clonotype appeared many times. This chain joins TRBV12-3 or TRBV12-4 and TRBJ1-2; D is unresolved. V lost 2 bases and J 5 bases, leaving 9 bases between the germline ends. The CDR3 covers 13 residues. The CDR3 here is CASSLSPKYGYTF. For the CDR3, the DNA is TGTGCCAGCAGTTTAAGTCCCAAATATGGCTACACCTTC.

A few counts support this clonotype. The rearrangement links TRBV28 to TRBJ2-5, with TRBD2 matching over 14 bases. Germline V lookup: CDR1 MDHEN, CDR2 SYDVKM. The CDR3 spans 15 residues. The trim removed 5 bases at V and 6 bases at J, leaving 5 bases unmatched. The CDR3 DNA is TGTGCCAGCAGTCCTTGGACTAGCGGGGGGAAGACCCAGTACTTC. Its translation is CASSPWTSGGKTQYF.

This clonotype was picked up many times. This rearrangement joins TRBV12-3 or TRBV12-4 to TRBJ2-3; D possibly uses TRBD1 or TRBD2 (5 bases each). V was trimmed by 7 bases and J by 4 bases, leaving 15 bases between them. The CDR3 consists of 14 residues. The CDR3: CASNRGPNADTQYF. The CDR3 nucleotides are TGTGCCAGCAACCGGGGCCCCAATGCAGATACGCAGTATTTT.

The genes are TRBV20-1 and TRBJ2-1, with D maybe TRBD1 (8 bases). The germline V gene encodes CDR1 DFQATT and CDR2 SNEGSKA (reference sequence). The CDR3 totals 18 residues. Deletions cut 0 bases from V and 1 base from J, with 19 bases between. CDR3 sequence reads: CSARDPGNRGGSYNEQFF. The CDR3, as DNA: TGCAGTGCTAGAGATCCGGGCAACAGGGGGGGATCCTACAATGAGCAGTTCTTC.

This clonotype was recorded a few times. This chain links TRBV2 with TRBJ2-1; 8 bases match TRBD2. V was clipped by 9 bases and J by 5 bases; unmatched bases: 9. Germline CDR1 reads SNHLY; CDR2 reads FYNNEI. The CDR3 contains 14 residues. CDR3 in DNA: TGTGCCAGGCCGAGCGGGAGACCCGACAATGAGCAGTTCTTC. It is translated as CARPSGRPDNEQFF.

This chain links TRBV5-1 with TRBJ2-1, with D unclear. Germline V gene lookup returns CDR1 SGHRS and CDR2 YFSETQ. The CDR3 contains 13 residues. The V end was cut by 3 bases, the J end by 5 bases, with 9 bases between. The CDR3 spells CASSSELDNEQFF. In DNA, the CDR3 is TGCGCCAGCAGCTCCGAGTTGGACAATGAGCAGTTCTTC.

This clonotype appeared many times. In DNA form, the CDR3 reads TGTGCCAGCATCCGATCGCAGGGATCCTACGAGCAGTACTTC. It codes for CASIRSQGSYEQYF. This chain uses TRBV5-5 with TRBJ2-7; a weak D match, TRBD1 (5 bases). The CDR3 extends over 14 amino acids. V was cut by 6 bases and J by 1 base, with 14 bases left in between. CDR1 is SGHKS and CDR2 is YYEKEE in the germline V gene (reference sequence).